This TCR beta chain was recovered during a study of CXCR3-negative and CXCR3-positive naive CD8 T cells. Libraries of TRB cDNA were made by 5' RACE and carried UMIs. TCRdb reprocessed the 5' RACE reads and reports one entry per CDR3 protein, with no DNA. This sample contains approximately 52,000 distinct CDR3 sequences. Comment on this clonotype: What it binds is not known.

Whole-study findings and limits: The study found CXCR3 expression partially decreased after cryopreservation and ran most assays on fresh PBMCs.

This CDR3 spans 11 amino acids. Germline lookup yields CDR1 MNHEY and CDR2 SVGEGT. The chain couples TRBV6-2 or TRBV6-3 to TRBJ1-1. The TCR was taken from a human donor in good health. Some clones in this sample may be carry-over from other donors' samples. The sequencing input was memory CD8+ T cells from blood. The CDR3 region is CASRVGTEAFF.